Shown below are 31 T cell receptor beta chains from a single sample sequenced in a study of blood T cell repertoires in COVID-19. Only in-frame clones appear in the TCRdb table, and some are missing; sequencing was by immunoSEQ multiplex PCR. The sample has roughly 200,000 clones, approximately 86% seen once. The sample taken for sequencing was peripheral blood. All receptors come from a woman between 25 and 40 years old with active or convalescent COVID-19.

V is TRBV5-1 and J is TRBJ1-1; D gene ambiguous. V gave up 4 bases and J gave up 3 bases, with 10 bases separating them. Germline V gene data show CDR1 as SGHRS and CDR2 as YFSETQ. The CDR3 loop spans 13 amino acids. CDR3 in DNA: TGCGCCAGCAGCAGGGTGGAGGACACTGAAGCTTTCTTT. Translating it yields CASSRVEDTEAFF.

The V gene is TRBV7-7, the J gene TRBJ2-1; D gene ambiguous. Germline V gene lookup returns CDR1 SSHAT and CDR2 FNYEAQ (reference sequence). This CDR3 region has 12 residues. CDR3 coding DNA: TGTGCTAGCCTCCGACGCGGCAATGAGCAGTTCTTC. Translation: CASLRRGNEQFF.

The chain joins TRBV2 to TRBJ2-3; 10 nucleotides line up with TRBD2. CDR3 length equals 18 residues. The germline CDR1 and CDR2 sequences are SNHLY and FYNNEI. V trimming: 2 bases; J trimming: 4 bases; junction bases outside the gene matches: 12. CDR3 DNA sequence: TGTGCCAGCAGTGAAATAATAAGGGTAGCGGGAGGATCAGATACGCAGTATTTT. It yields the protein CASSEIIRVAGGSDTQYF.

The V gene is TRBV7-9, the J gene TRBJ1-1, with 10 bases that match TRBD1. The V and J ends lost 4 bases and 9 bases, in that order; junction bases with no gene match: 14. Germline CDR1 SEHNR, CDR2 FQNEAQ (reference sequence). The CDR3 extends over 16 amino acids. The CDR3 spells CASSWGDRGFSTQAFF. The CDR3 DNA sequence: TGTGCCAGCAGCTGGGGGGACAGGGGCTTTTCGACTCAAGCTTTCTTT.

This chain connects TRBV15 to TRBJ2-5, with 9 bases aligning to TRBD1. The CDR3 is 15 amino acids. The germline gives CDR1 LNHNV, CDR2 YYDKDF (reference sequence). V shed 2 bases and J 2 bases; nucleotides not matched to a gene: 3. CDR3 protein: CATSRLTGGQETQYF. CDR3 nucleotides: TGTGCCACCAGCAGACTGACAGGGGGACAAGAGACCCAGTACTTC. Together with reference TRBV15 and TRBJ2-5, the CDR3 gives the full variable domain: DAMVIQNPRYQVTQFGKPVTLSCSQTLNHNVMYWYQQKSSQAPKLLFHYYDKDFNNEADTPDNFQSRRPNTSFCFLDIRSPGLGDTAMYLCATSRLTGGQETQYFGPGTRLLVL.

This chain uses TRBV11-2 with TRBJ1-1; D is ambiguous. V lost 0 bases and J lost 3, with 11 bases in between. The CDR3 extends over 15 amino acids. In germline, CDR1 is SGHAT, CDR2 FQNNGV. The CDR3 here is CASSLEVRSDTEAFF. The CDR3, as DNA: TGTGCCAGCAGCTTAGAAGTCAGGTCGGACACTGAAGCTTTCTTT.

The J gene is TRBJ2-2, the V gene TRBV25-1, with D hard to call. The CDR3 consists of 14 residues. V lost 4 bases and J 4 bases, leaving 10 bases between the germline ends. Germline V gene data show CDR1 as MGHDK and CDR2 as SYGVNS. As DNA, the CDR3 is TGTGCCAGCAGTGTTCAGGTTGGCACCGGGGAGCTGTTTTTT. It translates to CASSVQVGTGELFF.

The CDR3 DNA reads TGTGCCTGGAGTGACACGTCTACTAATGAAAAACTGTTTTTT. This encodes CAWSDTSTNEKLFF. V gene TRBV30 combines with J gene TRBJ1-4; no definite D call. The CDR3 totals 14 residues. Germline V gives CDR1 GTSNPN, CDR2 SVGIG (reference sequence). The V gene lost 1 base and the J gene lost 2 bases, with 8 bases spanning the gap.

The chain couples TRBV29-1 to TRBJ1-1; no clear D. Germline CDR1 and CDR2: SQVTM and ANQGSEA. The length of the CDR3 is 13 residues. V was shortened by 1 base and J by 4 bases, with 10 bases between the two germline ends. The CDR3, as DNA: TGCAGCGTTGAAGGGGCGATTGGCACTGAAGCTTTCTTT. This codes for CSVEGAIGTEAFF. The variable domain in full, with the rest retrieved from reference TRBV29-1 and TRBJ1-1, is SAVISQKPSRDICQRGTSLTIQCQVDSQVTMMFWYRQQPGQSLTLIATANQGSEATYESGFVIDKFPISRPNLTFSTLTVSNMSPEDSSIYLCSVEGAIGTEAFFGQGTRLTVV.

V is TRBV3-1 (or the pseudogene TRBV3-2) and J is TRBJ1-4, with D perhaps matching TRBD1 (5 bases). V was shortened by 3 bases and J by 8 bases, with 13 bases between the two germline ends. Germline CDR1 reads LGHDT; CDR2 reads YNNKEL (reference sequence). The CDR3 has 14 amino acids. The CDR3 region is CASSHTSQGEKLFF. DNA of the CDR3: TGTGCCAGCAGCCACACCTCCCAGGGAGAAAAACTGTTTTTT.

V and J are TRBV7-8 and TRBJ2-7, with 9 nucleotides matching TRBD1. Losses at the gene ends were 5 bases for V and 2 bases for J; bases not matched to a gene: 10. Germline CDR1 is SGHVS and CDR2 is FQNEAQ. There are 16 residues in the CDR3. DNA for the CDR3: TGTGCCAGCAGCCGGACGACAGGGGGGATTACCTACGAGCAGTACTTC. Protein: CASSRTTGGITYEQYF. The whole variable domain, remainder taken from reference TRBV7-8 and TRBJ2-7, is GAGVSQSPRYKVAKRGQDVALRCDPISGHVSLFWYQQALGQGPEFLTYFQNEAQLDKSGLPSDRFFAERPEGSVSTLKIQRTQQEDSAVYLCASSRTTGGITYEQYFGPGTRLTVT.

The rearrangement uses TRBV2 and TRBJ2-7; 9 bases are shared with TRBD1. CDR1 and CDR2 from the germline V gene are SNHLY and FYNNEI. CDR3 length: 14 residues. V was clipped by 8 bases and J by 3 bases; unmatched bases: 8. CDR3 in DNA: TGTGCCAGCGGGAGACAGGGGGGATTCTACGAGCAGTACTTC. This translates into CASGRQGGFYEQYF.

The J gene is TRBJ1-3, the V gene TRBV19; 7 positions agree with TRBD1. From germline, CDR1 is LNHDA and CDR2 SQIVND (reference sequence). This CDR3 contains 13 residues. The ends lost 11 bases at V and 5 bases at J; junction bases unmatched: 9. CDR3 sequence reads: CAGPTGVRNTIYF. CDR3 coding DNA: TGTGCCGGCCCAACAGGGGTGAGAAACACCATATATTTT.

The chain combines TRBV19 with TRBJ1-2, with TRBD1 matching over 12 bases. V gave up 1 base and J gave up 8 bases; unmatched junction bases: 8. The length of the CDR3 is 16 residues. Germline loops: CDR1 LNHDA, CDR2 SQIVND (reference sequence). CDR3 residues: CASSIGWAGTGGGYTF. CDR3 coding DNA: TGTGCCAGTAGTATAGGATGGGCCGGGACAGGGGGCGGCTACACCTTC.

In its sample, this clone was seen a few times. The rearrangement uses TRBV1 and TRBJ1-6; TRBD1, the table's D call, lacks a check against the DNA. TRBV1 is a recognized pseudogene. This CDR3 has 15 amino acids. CDR3 nucleotides: TGCACCAGCAGCAGCCTAGGGGGCCGGAATTCACCCCTCCACTTT. The encoded protein is CTSSSLGGRNSPLHF.

The CDR3 spells CASSPGLAAPIGTDTQYF. CDR3 bases: TGTGCCAGCAGCCCAGGACTAGCGGCTCCCATAGGGACAGATACGCAGTATTTT. J is TRBJ2-3 and V is TRBV3-1 (or the pseudogene TRBV3-2); 10 nucleotides line up with TRBD2. The CDR3 spans 18 residues. V lost 4 bases and J lost 3; bases outside the gene matches: 13. Germline values: CDR1 LGHDT, CDR2 YNNKEL (reference sequence).

A single count supports this clone. The rearrangement joins TRBV7-2 to TRBJ1-2, with 9 positions matching TRBD1. The V gene end was trimmed by 5 bases and the J gene end by 8 bases; junction bases not matched to a gene: 18. The CDR3 length is 17 residues. Germline assignment: CDR1 SGHTA and CDR2 FQGNSA. CDR3 coding DNA: TGTGCCAGCAGCCCCACCTACTCGGGACAGGGAATCCGCGGCTACACCTTC. Translation: CASSPTYSGQGIRGYTF.

This rearrangement joins TRBV6-2 or TRBV6-3 to TRBJ1-2, with D unresolved. Germline-derived CDR1 and CDR2 are MNHEY and SVGEGT. The CDR3 consists of 16 residues. V was shortened by 6 bases and J by 6 bases, with 23 bases between the two germline ends. The CDR3 loop reads CASSPNLQVQRHGYTF. The CDR3 nucleotides are TGTGCCAGCAGCCCCAATCTCCAGGTTCAACGCCATGGCTACACCTTC.

This clone was picked up one time. The V gene is TRBV18, the J gene TRBJ1-5, with 7 bases lining up with TRBD1. Germline V lookup: CDR1 KGHSH, CDR2 LQKENI. The CDR3 is made up of 14 amino acids. The V segment lost 5 bases and the J segment 6 bases; nucleotides outside the gene matches: 7. CDR3 loop: CASSAAGGGQPQHF. The CDR3 DNA reads TGTGCCAGCTCAGCCGCAGGGGGAGGTCAGCCCCAGCATTTT.

This chain links TRBV3-1 (or the pseudogene TRBV3-2) with TRBJ2-7; 11 bases are shared with TRBD2. Germline V gene data show CDR1 as LGHDT and CDR2 as YNNKEL (reference sequence). The CDR3 is made up of 15 amino acids. The J segment lost 3 bases and the V segment lost 2 bases, leaving 3 bases of the junction unmatched. In DNA form, the CDR3 reads TGTGCCAGCAGCCAACCGGGACTAGCGGTCTACGAGCAGTACTTC. It is translated as CASSQPGLAVYEQYF.

The chain employs TRBV4-1 and TRBJ1-2, with a weak D call TRBD1 (6 bases). CDR3 length: 13 residues. CDR1 and CDR2 (germline): MGHRA, YSYEKL. Between the trimmed V and J ends, which lost 2 bases and 6 bases, there was a span of 10 bases. The CDR3 region has the DNA TGCGCCAGCAGCCAATGGAGGACAGATGGCTACACCTTC. This sequence encodes CASSQWRTDGYTF.

The gene calls are TRBV29-1 and TRBJ2-1, with D hard to call. The CDR3 is 14 residues long. Germline V gives CDR1 SQVTM, CDR2 ANQGSEA. V dropped 1 base and J dropped 2 bases, with 9 bases sitting between them. Here the CDR3 DNA reads TGCAGCGTTGAAGCCGAGGTAGCCTACAATGAGCAGTTCTTC. Its protein is CSVEAEVAYNEQFF.

This clone came up once. This chain joins TRBV2 and TRBJ1-2; D ambiguous. This CDR3 comprises 15 residues. The germline V gene has CDR1 SNHLY and CDR2 FYNNEI. The V and J ends lost 6 bases and 0 bases respectively, with 14 bases between them. The CDR3 is CASRPRLFSNYGYTF. The CDR3 DNA follows: TGTGCCAGCAGGCCCCGACTGTTCTCTAACTATGGCTACACCTTC.

The rearrangement joins TRBV7-6 to TRBJ1-2; no clear D gene. From germline, CDR1 is SGHVS and CDR2 FNYEAQ. The CDR3 is 13 residues long. Trimming left V 5 bases short and J 6 bases short, with 13 bases between. CDR3 sequence (DNA): TGTGCCAGCAGCCTGGGCCTTACCCATGGCTACACCTTC. This sequence encodes CASSLGLTHGYTF.

CDR3 protein: CAWSRRSTGDHTF. The CDR3 DNA is TGTGCCTGGAGCCGGAGGTCGACAGGGGATCACACCTTC. The chain joins TRBV30 to TRBJ1-2, with 8 bases lining up with TRBD1. The CDR3 extends over 13 amino acids. CDR1 and CDR2 (germline): GTSNPN, SVGIG (reference sequence). Trimming cost V 3 bases and J 12 bases; bases outside gene matches: 12. The whole variable domain, filled in from reference TRBV30 and TRBJ1-2, reads SQTIHQWPATLVQPVGSPLSLECTVEGTSNPNLYWYRQAAGRGLQLLFYSVGIGQISSEVPQNLSASRPQDRQFILSSKKLLLSDSGFYLCAWSRRSTGDHTFGSGTRLTVV.

This clone has just a few counts. One junction end does not reproduce the germline sequence, and a read error may be involved. The chain employs TRBV14 and TRBJ2-6; TRBD2 is a possible D gene (7 bases). CDR3 size: 19 residues. Per germline, CDR1 SGHDN and CDR2 FVKESK. The CDR3 here is CARSQRGAGGRYGANVLTF. The CDR3 DNA reads as TGTGCCCGCAGCCAACGGGGGGCCGGGGGGCGGTATGGGGCCAACGTCCTGACTTTC.

A single count supports this clone. The chain couples TRBV5-6 to TRBJ1-1, with 8 bases fitting TRBD1. The V gene end was trimmed by 0 bases and the J gene end by 8 bases; junction bases not matched to a gene: 6. Germline CDR1 SGHDT, CDR2 YYEEEE. This CDR3 spans 14 amino acids. DNA for the CDR3: TGTGCCAGCAGCTTGGGGGACAGGAATCCCGAAGCTTTCTTT. This sequence encodes CASSLGDRNPEAFF.

The V call is TRBV30, the J call TRBJ1-5; D gene unclear. Looked up from germline, CDR1 is GTSNPN and CDR2 is SVGIG (reference sequence). The CDR3 contains 12 residues. The V end lost 2 bases, the J end lost 7 bases, and 9 bases lay between the germline ends. The CDR3 region has the DNA TGTGCCTGGAGTCCCCTCTCCCAGCCCCAGCATTTT. Amino acids: CAWSPLSQPQHF.

The genes are TRBV11-2 and TRBJ1-5, with D uncertain. V lost 1 base and J 0 bases, leaving 10 bases between the germline ends. Germline V lookup: CDR1 SGHAT, CDR2 FQNNGV. CDR3 size: 16 residues. CDR3 sequence: CASSLAPVHSNQPQHF. The CDR3 nucleotides are TGTGCCAGCAGCTTAGCCCCAGTACATAGCAATCAGCCCCAGCATTTT.

The chain joins TRBV12-5 to TRBJ1-5; D gene ambiguous. Germline CDR1 is LGHNT and CDR2 is FRNRAP. V lost 2 bases, J lost 3 bases, and 17 bases lay in between. There are 17 residues in the CDR3. CDR3 in DNA: TGTGCTAGTGGTTTGTCGGGTAAGGTGGTGGACAATCAGCCCCAGCATTTT. As protein: CASGLSGKVVDNQPQHF.

The chain has TRBV6-1 and TRBJ1-1, with D hard to call. Germline V gene lookup returns CDR1 MNHNS and CDR2 SASEGT. This CDR3 comprises 13 residues. V was pared by 1 base and J by 10 bases, with 13 bases between. The CDR3 here is CASSEGPLEGAFF. CDR3 nucleotides: TGTGCCAGCAGTGAAGGCCCCCTGGAGGGAGCTTTCTTT.